This T cell receptor beta chain was captured by sequencing in a study of T-cell reconstitution after alpha-beta-depleted transplantation in children. The TCRbeta library incorporated unique molecular identifiers. Via MiXCR, TCRdb re-called the PCR reads, giving one row per CDR3 protein. Found here are under 75,000 distinct CDR3 sequences, 11% of them singletons; the top ten hold 13%. This CDR3 has 11 amino acids. CDR1 and CDR2 from the germline V gene are DFQATT and SNEGSKA (reference sequence). V lost 3 bases and J lost 3, with 3 bases in between. This clonotype has at least ten counts. Its antigen is currently unknown. Study-wide points: Once a year had passed after transplant, T-cell counts and diversity came mostly from newly produced T cells.

This clonotype was obtained from a boy aged 5-17 years with acute myeloid leukemia, due to receive a stem cell transplant. The specimen was PBMCs, collected before TCRalphabeta/CD19-depleted stem cell transplant. The rearrangement joins TRBV20-1 to TRBJ1-5; D gene ambiguous. The CDR3 region has the DNA TGCAGTGCTAGCCCCAATCAGCCCCAGCATTTT. Its protein product is CSASPNQPQHF.